The 23 T cell receptor beta chains below come from one sample, sequenced in a study of T cell clonality in common variable immunodeficiency. Libraries were prepared by immunoSEQ multiplex PCR; TCRdb keeps only in-frame clonotypes and omits some of them. The sample includes about 74,000 clones, none of them occurring once. The sample comprised peripheral blood mononuclear cells. Receptor source: a person aged 18 to 70 in good health.

This clone showed up many times. The read terminates 3 residues ahead of where the CDR3 ends, so the germline J gene completes it. V is TRBV5-1 and J is TRBJ2-2; D might be TRBD2 (6 bases). This CDR3 is 14 amino acids long. Germline V gene data show CDR1 as SGHRS and CDR2 as YFSETQ. V was pared by 0 bases and J by 6 bases, with 9 bases between. Partial CDR3 DNA: TGCGCCAGCAGCTTGGCCGGAGGGGCCGGGGAG. It codes for CASSLAGGAGE. The entire CDR3 reads CASSLAGGAGELFF.

In its sample, this clone was seen many times. One base away lies a much larger clone, so this may be a sequencing read error. Coverage ceases 3 residues before the CDR3 finishes, and the germline J gene fills in the end. The chain has TRBV5-6 and TRBJ1-3; D is ambiguous. V was shortened by 4 bases and J by 4 bases, with 6 bases between the two germline ends. Germline assignment: CDR1 SGHDT and CDR2 YYEEEE. The CDR3 runs 12 residues. CDR3 DNA (partial): TGTGCCAGCAGCCACGGGGGAAACACC. Amino acid sequence: CASSHGGNT. The entire CDR3 sequence reads CASSHGGNTIYF. Complete variable domain (other parts from reference TRBV5-6 and TRBJ1-3): DAGVTQSPTHLIKTRGQQVTLRCSPKSGHDTVSWYQQALGQGPQFIFQYYEEEERQRGNFPDRFSGHQFPNYSSELNVNALLLGDSALYLCASSHGGNTIYFGEGSWLTVV.

This clone was counted ten times or more. The read finishes 3 residues shy of the CDR3 end, and the germline J gene is used to complete it. This chain joins TRBV20-1 and TRBJ2-5, with 9 bases fitting TRBD2. The germline V gene has CDR1 DFQATT and CDR2 SNEGSKA (reference sequence). The CDR3 has 13 residues. J lost 3 bases, V lost 6 bases, and 5 bases had no gene match. Here the CDR3 reads CSAPRLAEETQYF. The CDR3 DNA, read in part, is TGCAGTGCGCCCAGACTAGCGGAAGAGACC.

This clone was seen repeatedly, ten times or more. Read coverage stops 3 residues before the CDR3 terminus; the germline J gene supplies the remainder. The V gene is TRBV20-1, the J gene TRBJ1-4; TRBD1 matches at 8 bases. Germline CDR1 DFQATT, CDR2 SNEGSKA (reference sequence). The CDR3 covers 15 residues. J lost 8 bases, V lost 0 bases, and 8 bases had no gene match. CDR3 region: CSARESRTGHEKLFF. The sequenced part of the CDR3 DNA is TGCAGTGCTAGAGAGTCACGGACAGGGCACGAAAAA.

The table lists this clone with many counts. Sequencing ends 3 residues short of the CDR3 end; the germline J gene provides the rest. This sequence joins TRBV11-2 and TRBJ2-7, with a tentative D call TRBD2 (6 bases). Germline V lookup: CDR1 SGHAT, CDR2 FQNNGV. CDR3 length: 15 residues. V was clipped by 3 bases and J by 6 bases, with 18 bases between them. The CDR3 sequence: CASSLARGLLSEQYF. Incomplete CDR3 DNA: TGTGCCAGCAGCTTGGCCCGGGGACTTTTATCCGAG.

This clone has ten or more counts. The CDR3 end is not reached by the read, which stops 3 residues before it; the germline J gene fills it in. This chain connects TRBV4-1 to TRBJ1-2, with D possibly TRBD1 on 5 matching bases. The V gene's germline CDR1 is MGHRA and CDR2 YSYEKL. Trimming left V 1 base short and J 4 bases short, with 13 bases between. The length of the CDR3 is 15 residues. The CDR3 loop is CASSQGQGGGYGYTF. The sequenced part of the CDR3 DNA is TGCGCCAGCAGCCAAGGTCAGGGAGGTGGCTATGGC.

This clone was counted many times. Coverage ceases 3 residues before the CDR3 finishes, and the germline J gene fills in the end. This chain links TRBV19 with TRBJ2-7; D might be TRBD1 (5 bases). The ends were cut back, 1 base at V and 4 bases at J, with 8 bases in the middle. CDR3 length equals 13 residues. From germline, CDR1 is LNHDA and CDR2 SQIVND (reference sequence). CDR3: CASSIGQYYEQYF. The CDR3 bases that were read are TGTGCCAGTAGTATAGGACAGTATTACGAG.

This clone was recorded many times. The CDR3 is cut off 3 residues early in the read; its end comes from the germline J gene. The genes are TRBV5-1 and TRBJ2-7, with D uncertain. The germline CDR1 and CDR2 sequences are SGHRS and YFSETQ. Between the trimmed V and J ends, which lost 2 bases and 5 bases, there was a span of 5 bases. There are 11 residues in the CDR3. The covered CDR3 bases are TGCGCCAGCAGCTTCGAGGACGAG. This gives the protein CASSFEDE. The full CDR3 reads CASSFEDEQYF.

This clone was detected ten times or more. The CDR3 end lies 3 residues beyond the end of the read and is filled in from the germline J gene. The gene calls are TRBV7-3 and TRBJ2-1; TRBD2 agrees at 14 bases. This CDR3 has 17 residues. Germline lookup yields CDR1 SGHTA and CDR2 FQGTGA. J gave up 8 bases and V 5 bases, and 11 bases lay outside the gene matches. CDR3 region: CASSPTGTSGSWDEQFF. Partial CDR3 DNA: TGTGCCAGCAGCCCAACAGGGACTAGCGGGAGCTGGGATGAG.

In its sample, this clone was seen many times. The read comes to an end 3 residues before the CDR3 does, leaving the germline J gene to fill in the end. The V and J genes are TRBV4-1 and TRBJ1-5, with D uncertain. CDR1 is MGHRA, CDR2 YSYEKL, per germline. The CDR3 loop spans 13 amino acids. The V and J ends lost 0 bases and 5 bases respectively, with 5 bases between them. Incomplete CDR3 DNA: TGCGCCAGCAGCCAAGAAGGTCATCAGCCC. This codes for CASSQEGHQP. The full CDR3 reads CASSQEGHQPQHF.

This clone was seen many times. The read ends 3 residues before the CDR3 terminus; that terminus is restored from the germline J gene. V gene TRBV11-1 combines with J gene TRBJ2-7; no clear D. Trimming removed 0 bases from V and 2 bases from J, with 5 bases in between. This CDR3 is built from 13 residues. Per germline, CDR1 SGHAT and CDR2 FQDESV (reference sequence). The covered CDR3 bases are TGTGCCAGCAGCTTAGCAGAGGCCTACGAG. It translates to CASSLAEAYE. The full CDR3 protein is CASSLAEAYEQYF. Based on the CDR3 plus reference TRBV11-1 and TRBJ2-7, the full variable domain is EAEVAQSPRYKITEKSQAVAFWCDPISGHATLYWYRQILGQGPELLVQFQDESVVDDSQLPKDRFSAERLKGVDSTLKIQPAELGDSAMYLCASSLAEAYEQYFGPGTRLTVT.

This clone was counted many times. The read ends 3 residues early relative to the CDR3; the germline J gene fills the gap. The gene calls are TRBV2 and TRBJ2-5; TRBD2 is a possible D gene (6 bases). V was clipped by 10 bases and J by 2 bases, with 17 bases between them. CDR1 SNHLY and CDR2 FYNNEI come from the germline V gene. The CDR3 consists of 14 residues. Here the CDR3 reads CATLGLSKQETQYF. CDR3 bases read: TGTGCCACCCTGGGACTCTCCAAACAAGAGACC.

In regard to this clone: The read finishes 3 residues shy of the CDR3 end, and the germline J gene is used to complete it. The rearrangement links TRBV6-1 to TRBJ2-3; D gene ambiguous. Germline CDR1 is MNHNS and CDR2 is SASEGT. The CDR3 consists of 13 residues. V dropped 4 bases and J dropped 6 bases, with 11 bases sitting between them. The CDR3 DNA, read in part, is TGTGCCAGCAGTGCAATAACGAGGGATACG. Translating it yields CASSAITRDT. From start to end, the CDR3 is CASSAITRDTQYF.

This clone was recorded at least ten times. The CDR3 end falls 3 residues outside the read, so it is completed with the germline J gene. The chain recombines TRBV7-3 with TRBJ2-3; 12 bases are shared with TRBD2. The CDR3 runs 15 residues. CDR1 is SGHTA, CDR2 FQGTGA, per germline. V lost 5 bases, J lost 3 bases, and 3 bases stayed unmatched. The CDR3: CASSPLAGGTDTQYF. The covered CDR3 bases are TGTGCCAGCAGCCCCCTAGCGGGAGGGACAGATACG.

This clone was detected ten times or more. The CDR3 end lies 3 residues beyond the end of the read and is filled in from the germline J gene. This chain connects TRBV10-1 to TRBJ1-1; D is unclear. The germline CDR1 and CDR2 sequences are WNHNN and SYGVQD (reference sequence). CDR3 length: 14 residues. V shed 2 bases and J shed 4 bases, with 11 bases lying between them. The CDR3 bases that were read are TGCGCCAGCAGTGAGAACCAGGTGGGCACTGAA. Translated, it gives CASSENQVGTE. Given in full, the CDR3 is CASSENQVGTEAFF.

This clone was picked up many times. The junction departs from germline at one end; a sequencing error may be responsible. The sequenced CDR3 bases are TGTGCTAGCAGCTCTCAGACAGGGTGGGACACTGAA. Translation: CASSSQTGWDTE. The complete CDR3 reads CASSSQTGWDTEAFF. This rearrangement joins TRBV7-7 to TRBJ1-1; TRBD1 aligns across 7 bases. The read finishes 3 residues shy of the CDR3 end, and the germline J gene is used to complete it. Germline-derived CDR1 and CDR2 are SSHAT and FNYEAQ (reference sequence). The CDR3 loop spans 15 amino acids. The entire variable domain, with the rest obtained from reference TRBV7-7 and TRBJ1-1, is as follows: GAGVSQSPRYKVTKRGQDVTLRCDPISSHATLYWYQQALGQGPEFLTYFNYEAQPDKSGLPSDRFSAERPEGSISTLTIQRTEQRDSAMYRCASSSQTGWDTEAFFGQGTRLTVV.

This clone occurred many times. The sequence runs out 3 residues before the end of the CDR3; the remainder is reconstructed from the germline J gene. This chain joins TRBV20-1 and TRBJ2-5, with 8 nucleotides matching TRBD2. Unmatched junction bases numbered 21, after V lost 4 bases and J lost 5 bases. Germline V gene sequence: CDR1 DFQATT, CDR2 SNEGSKA (reference sequence). The CDR3 contains 18 residues. Incomplete CDR3 DNA: TGCAGTGCTAAGGCCCCGGGACTAGACCTATCAACGGCCGAGACC. Its translation: CSAKAPGLDLSTAET. The entire CDR3 protein is CSAKAPGLDLSTAETQYF.

In its sample, this clone was seen many times. The read ends 3 residues early relative to the CDR3; the germline J gene fills the gap. V gene TRBV5-1 combines with J gene TRBJ2-1, with a weak D call TRBD1 (5 bases). Germline assignment: CDR1 SGHRS and CDR2 YFSETQ. The CDR3 length is 16 residues. Trimming pared 0 bases from V and 7 bases from J, leaving 17 bases between. CDR3 DNA, as far as it was read: TGCGCCAGCAGCTTGGGGTCCTCAGGGAACCTAAATGAG. This codes for CASSLGSSGNLNE. In full, the CDR3 reads CASSLGSSGNLNEQFF.

This clone was picked up many times. The read finishes 3 residues shy of the CDR3 end, and the germline J gene is used to complete it. The chain employs TRBV28 and TRBJ1-6; 7 nucleotides line up with TRBD1. After removal of 6 bases from V and 7 bases from J, the junction contained 6 bases not matched to a gene. Germline V CDR1 and CDR2: MDHEN, SYDVKM. The CDR3 contains 14 residues. CDR3 loop: CASRATGWNSPLHF. The CDR3 DNA, read in part, is TGTGCCAGCAGGGCGACAGGGTGGAATTCACCC.

In this sample, this clone turned up many times. The CDR3 end is not reached by the read, which stops 3 residues before it; the germline J gene fills it in. The chain has TRBV19 and TRBJ2-5; D unresolved. The CDR3 covers 15 residues. Trimming pared 6 bases from V and 3 bases from J, leaving 17 bases between. Germline V lookup: CDR1 LNHDA, CDR2 SQIVND (reference sequence). The DNA read from the CDR3 is TGTGCCAGTAGGGTTTCACTCAATAGCAAAGAGACC. It yields the protein CASRVSLNSKET. In full, the CDR3 reads CASRVSLNSKETQYF.

This clone occurred many times. The observed sequence ends 3 residues before the CDR3 terminus, with the missing tail filled in from the germline J gene. This chain joins TRBV13 and TRBJ2-1; possible D gene TRBD2, 6 bases. The CDR3 is 17 residues long. V dropped 0 bases and J dropped 0 bases, with 12 bases sitting between them. Germline V CDR1 and CDR2: PRHDT, FYEKMQ (reference sequence). The CDR3 bases that were read are TGTGCCAGCAGCTTAGGAATTCTAGCGTTCTCCTACAATGAG. Translating it yields CASSLGILAFSYNE. The whole CDR3 protein is CASSLGILAFSYNEQFF.

This clone was seen ten or more times. The read terminates 3 residues before the CDR3 end, so the remaining end is supplied by the germline J gene. The rearrangement uses TRBV7-3 and TRBJ2-7, with 11 bases fitting TRBD1. This CDR3 is built from 15 residues. Germline V gene data show CDR1 as SGHTA and CDR2 as FQGTGA. Germline trimming cut 5 bases from V and 4 bases from J; bases unmatched to any gene: 7. CDR3 bases read: TGTGCCAGCAGCACTTCGGACAGGGGGCGGTACGAG. Its translation: CASSTSDRGRYE. The full CDR3 sequence reads CASSTSDRGRYEQYF.

This clone has at least ten counts. The DNA ends 3 residues before the CDR3 does, and the rest of the CDR3 is filled in from the germline J gene. This sequence joins TRBV10-3 and TRBJ2-5; 7 nucleotides align to TRBD1. The CDR3 contains 15 residues. Germline V gives CDR1 ENHRY, CDR2 SYGVKD. V shed 6 bases and J 6 bases; nucleotides not matched to a gene: 13. The DNA read from the CDR3 is TGTGCCATCAGCGTTCGCGACCGACAGGGCAAGACC. The encoded protein is CAISVRDRQGKT. The whole CDR3 region reads CAISVRDRQGKTQYF.